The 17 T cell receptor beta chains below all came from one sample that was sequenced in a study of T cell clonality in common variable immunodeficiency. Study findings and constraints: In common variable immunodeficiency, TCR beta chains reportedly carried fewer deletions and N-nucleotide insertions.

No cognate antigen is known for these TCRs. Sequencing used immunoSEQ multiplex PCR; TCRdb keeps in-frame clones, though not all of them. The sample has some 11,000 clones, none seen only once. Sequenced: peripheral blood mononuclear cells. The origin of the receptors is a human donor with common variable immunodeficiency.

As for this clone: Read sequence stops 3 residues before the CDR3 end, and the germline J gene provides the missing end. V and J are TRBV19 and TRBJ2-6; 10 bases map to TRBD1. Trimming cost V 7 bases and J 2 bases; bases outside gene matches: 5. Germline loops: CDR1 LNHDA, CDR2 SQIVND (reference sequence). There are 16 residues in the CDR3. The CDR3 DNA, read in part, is TGTGCCAGTACGGGGACAGGGGTCGCTGGGGCCAACGTC. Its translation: CASTGTGVAGANV. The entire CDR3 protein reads CASTGTGVAGANVLTF.

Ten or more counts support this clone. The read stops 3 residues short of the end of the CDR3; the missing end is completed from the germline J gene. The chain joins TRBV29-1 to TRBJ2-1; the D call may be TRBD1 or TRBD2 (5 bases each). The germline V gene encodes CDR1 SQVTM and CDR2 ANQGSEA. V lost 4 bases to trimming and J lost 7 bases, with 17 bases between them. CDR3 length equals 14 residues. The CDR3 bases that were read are TGCAGCGTTGTATCGGGAAGGAAGGGGAATGAG. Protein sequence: CSVVSGRKGNE. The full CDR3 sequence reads CSVVSGRKGNEQFF.

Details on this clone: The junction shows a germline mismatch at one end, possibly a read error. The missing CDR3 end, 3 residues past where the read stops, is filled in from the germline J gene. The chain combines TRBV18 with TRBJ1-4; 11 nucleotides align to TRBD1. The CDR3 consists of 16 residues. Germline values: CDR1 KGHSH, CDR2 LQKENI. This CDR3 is CASSQGTGGTKEKLFF. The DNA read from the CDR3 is TGTGCCAGCTCACAGGGGACAGGGGGAACTAAGGAAAAA.

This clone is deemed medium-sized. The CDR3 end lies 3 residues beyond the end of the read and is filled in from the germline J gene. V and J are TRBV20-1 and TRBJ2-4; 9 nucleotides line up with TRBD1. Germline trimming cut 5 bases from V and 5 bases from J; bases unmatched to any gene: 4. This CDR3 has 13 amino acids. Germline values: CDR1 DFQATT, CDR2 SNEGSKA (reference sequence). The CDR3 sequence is CSALGQGQNIQYF. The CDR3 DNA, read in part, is TGCAGTGCTTTGGGACAGGGACAAAACATT.

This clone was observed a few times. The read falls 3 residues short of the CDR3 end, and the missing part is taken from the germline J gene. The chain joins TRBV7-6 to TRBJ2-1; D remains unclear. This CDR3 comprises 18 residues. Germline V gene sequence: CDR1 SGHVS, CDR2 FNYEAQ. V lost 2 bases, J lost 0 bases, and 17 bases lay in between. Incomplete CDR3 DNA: TGTGCCAGCAGCTTAAGGGCCCAGAACCCAAGCTCCTACAATGAG. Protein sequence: CASSLRAQNPSSYNE. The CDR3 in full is CASSLRAQNPSSYNEQFF.

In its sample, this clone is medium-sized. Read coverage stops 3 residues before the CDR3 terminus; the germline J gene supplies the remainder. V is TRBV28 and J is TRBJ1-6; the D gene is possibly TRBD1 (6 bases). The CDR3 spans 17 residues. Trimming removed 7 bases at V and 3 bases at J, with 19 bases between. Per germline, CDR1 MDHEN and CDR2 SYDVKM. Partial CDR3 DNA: TGTGCCAGCAATTCGCCATCCACAGGGATCTATAATTCACCC. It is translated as CASNSPSTGIYNSP. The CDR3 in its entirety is CASNSPSTGIYNSPLHF. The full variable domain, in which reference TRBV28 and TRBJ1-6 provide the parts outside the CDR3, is DVKVTQSSRYLVKRTGEKVFLECVQDMDHENMFWYRQDPGLGLRLIYFSYDVKMKEKGDIPEGYSVSREKKERFSLILESASTNQTSMYLCASNSPSTGIYNSPLHFGNGTRLTVT.

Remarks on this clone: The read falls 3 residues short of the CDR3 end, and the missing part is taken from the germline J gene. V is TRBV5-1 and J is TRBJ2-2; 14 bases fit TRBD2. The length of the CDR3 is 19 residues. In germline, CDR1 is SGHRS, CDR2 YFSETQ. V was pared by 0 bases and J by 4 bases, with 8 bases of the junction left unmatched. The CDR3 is CASSLEATSGRAGTGELFF. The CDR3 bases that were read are TGCGCCAGCAGCTTGGAGGCGACTAGCGGGAGGGCGGGCACCGGGGAG.

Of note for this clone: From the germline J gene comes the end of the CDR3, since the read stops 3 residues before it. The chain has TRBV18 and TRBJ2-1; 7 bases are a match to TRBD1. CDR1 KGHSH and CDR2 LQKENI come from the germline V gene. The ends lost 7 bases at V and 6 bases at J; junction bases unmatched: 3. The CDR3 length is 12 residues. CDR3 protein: CASYPGGNEQFF. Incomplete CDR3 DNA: TGTGCCAGCTACCCAGGGGGCAATGAG.

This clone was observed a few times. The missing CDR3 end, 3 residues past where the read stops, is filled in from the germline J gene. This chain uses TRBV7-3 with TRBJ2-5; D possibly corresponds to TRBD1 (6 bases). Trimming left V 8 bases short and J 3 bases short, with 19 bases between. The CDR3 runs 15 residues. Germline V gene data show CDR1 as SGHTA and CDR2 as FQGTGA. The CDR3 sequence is CASASFETGKETQYF. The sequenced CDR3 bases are TGTGCCAGCGCGTCCTTCGAGACAGGCAAAGAGACC. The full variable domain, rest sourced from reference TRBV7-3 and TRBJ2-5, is GAGVSQTPSNKVTEKGKYVELRCDPISGHTALYWYRQSLGQGPEFLIYFQGTGAADDSGLPNDRFFAVRPEGSVSTLKIQRTERGDSAVYLCASASFETGKETQYFGPGTRLLVL.

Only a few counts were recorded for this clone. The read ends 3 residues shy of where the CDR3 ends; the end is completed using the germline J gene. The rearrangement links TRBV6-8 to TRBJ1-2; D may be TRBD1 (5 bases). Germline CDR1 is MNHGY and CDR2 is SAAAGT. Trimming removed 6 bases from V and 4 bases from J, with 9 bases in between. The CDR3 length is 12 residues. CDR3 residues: CASRVQAYGYTF. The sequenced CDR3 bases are TGTGCCAGCAGAGTACAGGCCTATGGC.

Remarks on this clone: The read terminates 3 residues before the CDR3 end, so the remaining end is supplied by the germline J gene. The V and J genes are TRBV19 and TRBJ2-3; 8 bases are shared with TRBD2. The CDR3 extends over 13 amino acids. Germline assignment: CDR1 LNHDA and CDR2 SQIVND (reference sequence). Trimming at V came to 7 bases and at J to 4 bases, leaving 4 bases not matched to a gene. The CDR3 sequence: CASTGRGADTQYF. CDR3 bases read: TGTGCCAGTACCGGGCGGGGGGCAGATACG.

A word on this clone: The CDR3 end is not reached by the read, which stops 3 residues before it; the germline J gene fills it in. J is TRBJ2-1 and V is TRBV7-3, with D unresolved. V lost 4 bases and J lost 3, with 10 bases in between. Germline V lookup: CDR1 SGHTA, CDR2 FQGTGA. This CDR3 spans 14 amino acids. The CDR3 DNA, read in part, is TGTGCCAGCAGCTCCCCCGGCGGCTACAATGAG. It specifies CASSSPGGYNE. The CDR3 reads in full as CASSSPGGYNEQFF.

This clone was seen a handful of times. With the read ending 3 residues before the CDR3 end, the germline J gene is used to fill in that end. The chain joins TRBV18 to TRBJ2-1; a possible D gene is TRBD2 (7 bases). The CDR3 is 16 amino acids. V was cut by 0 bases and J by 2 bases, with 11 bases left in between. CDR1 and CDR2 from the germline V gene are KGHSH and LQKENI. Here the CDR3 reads CASSPPGGATYNEQFF. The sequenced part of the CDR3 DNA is TGTGCCAGCTCACCACCTGGGGGGGCGACCTACAATGAG. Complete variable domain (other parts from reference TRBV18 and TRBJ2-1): NAGVMQNPRHLVRRRGQEARLRCSPMKGHSHVYWYRQLPEEGLKFMVYLQKENIIDESGMPKERFSAEFPKEGPSILRIQQVVRGDSAAYFCASSPPGGATYNEQFFGPGTRLTVL.

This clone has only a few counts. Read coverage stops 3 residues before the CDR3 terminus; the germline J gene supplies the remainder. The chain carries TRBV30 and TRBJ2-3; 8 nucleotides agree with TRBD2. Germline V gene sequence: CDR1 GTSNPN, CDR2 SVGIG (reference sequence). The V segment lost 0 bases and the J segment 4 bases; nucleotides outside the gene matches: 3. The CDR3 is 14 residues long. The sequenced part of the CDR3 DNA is TGTGCCTGGAGTGTAAGCGGGAGCCCAGATACG. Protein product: CAWSVSGSPDT. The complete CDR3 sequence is CAWSVSGSPDTQYF.

The DNA read from the CDR3 is TGCAGCGTTGATTTGCGGGAGAAGGATAATGCTGAG. Translated, it gives CSVDLREKDNAE. The CDR3 in full is CSVDLREKDNAEQFF. This chain connects TRBV29-1 to TRBJ2-1; 7 nucleotides line up with TRBD2. The observed sequence ends 3 residues before the CDR3 terminus, with the missing tail filled in from the germline J gene. The V segment lost 3 bases and the J segment 9 bases; nucleotides outside the gene matches: 14. Germline CDR1 is SQVTM and CDR2 is ANQGSEA. The CDR3 is 15 residues long.

The CDR3 region is CASSDGTGNSPLHF. Partial CDR3 DNA: TGTGCCAGCAGTGACGGGACAGGGAATTCACCC. V gene TRBV6-4 combines with J gene TRBJ1-6, with TRBD1 matching over 9 bases. The read ends 3 residues shy of where the CDR3 ends; the end is completed using the germline J gene. Germline CDR1 reads MRHNA; CDR2 reads SNTAGT. Trimming removed 2 bases from V and 7 bases from J; junction bases left unmatched: 0. The CDR3 runs to 14 residues.

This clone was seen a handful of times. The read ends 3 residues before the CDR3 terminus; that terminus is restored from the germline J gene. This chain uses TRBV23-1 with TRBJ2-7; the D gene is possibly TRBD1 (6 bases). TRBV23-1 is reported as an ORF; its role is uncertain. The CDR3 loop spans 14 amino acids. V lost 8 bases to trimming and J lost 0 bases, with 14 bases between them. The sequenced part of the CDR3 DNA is TGCGCCAGCTCCGCAGGGGTCCTCTCCTACGAG. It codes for CASSAGVLSYE. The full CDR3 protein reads CASSAGVLSYEQYF.